One and the same sample provided the 21 T cell receptor beta chains below, sequenced in a study of blood T cell repertoires in COVID-19. The table came from immunoSEQ multiplex PCR; TCRdb's copy has only in-frame clones and leaves some out. The sample shows more than 300,000 clones, more than 75% of them seen only once. Sequenced sample: PBMCs or T cells enriched from blood (not recorded which). All receptors come from a man between 25 and 39 years old who had recovered from COVID-19.

The V call is TRBV7-2, the J call TRBJ2-5, with 7 nucleotides matching TRBD1. CDR1 is SGHTA and CDR2 is FQGNSA in the germline V gene. This CDR3 has 15 residues. Trimming took 4 bases from V and 3 from J; bases not matched to a gene: 8. DNA of the CDR3: TGTGCCAGCAGCTATACAGGGGCCCCGAAAGAGACCCAGTACTTC. As protein: CASSYTGAPKETQYF.

The chain joins TRBV21-1 to TRBJ2-5; the table assigns TRBD1, which was not confirmed against the DNA. TRBV21-1 is deemed a pseudogene. CDR3 size: 17 residues. This CDR3 reads CASSKKAPTVLSRTQYF. CDR3 DNA sequence: TGTGCCAGCAGCAAAAAAGCGCCGACAGTCTTGAGTCGGACCCAGTACTTC.

The V and J genes are TRBV5-4 and TRBJ2-4; D possibly corresponds to TRBD1 (5 bases). The CDR3 has 13 amino acids. CDR1 and CDR2 (germline): SGHNT, YYREEE (reference sequence). Trimming cost V 0 bases and J 7 bases, with 8 bases left between them. The CDR3 sequence: CASSLEGSNIQYF. The CDR3 DNA follows: TGTGCCAGCAGCTTGGAGGGGTCGAACATTCAGTACTTC.

DNA of the CDR3: TGTGCCAGCAGTGAAGAGACAGGCGGAGCCTACGAGCAGTACTTC. Encoded protein: CASSEETGGAYEQYF. J is TRBJ2-7 and V is TRBV6-1, with a weak D call TRBD1 (6 bases). Germline V CDR1 and CDR2: MNHNS, SASEGT. CDR3 length equals 15 residues. Deletions cut 1 base from V and 2 bases from J, with 12 bases between.

The chain couples TRBV27 to TRBJ2-3, with 10 bases fitting TRBD1. Per the germline V gene, CDR1 is MNHEY and CDR2 is SMNVEV (reference sequence). CDR3 length: 16 amino acids. The trim removed 5 bases at V and 2 bases at J, leaving 7 bases unmatched. CDR3 sequence reads: CASSRGDRGYTDTQYF. CDR3 bases: TGTGCCAGCAGTAGGGGGGACAGGGGTTACACAGATACGCAGTATTTT.

The chain is built from TRBV5-1 and TRBJ1-2, with a tentative D call TRBD1 (6 bases). V was trimmed by 4 bases and J by 4 bases, leaving 11 bases between them. Germline V CDR1 and CDR2: SGHRS, YFSETQ. The CDR3 contains 13 residues. CDR3 residues: CASSEPGAYGYTF. The CDR3 bases are TGCGCCAGCAGCGAGCCAGGGGCCTATGGCTACACCTTC. The full variable domain, in which reference TRBV5-1 and TRBJ1-2 provide the parts outside the CDR3, is KAGVTQTPRYLIKTRGQQVTLSCSPISGHRSVSWYQQTPGQGLQFLFEYFSETQRNKGNFPGRFSGRQFSNSRSEMNVSTLELGDSALYLCASSEPGAYGYTFGSGTRLTVV.

The CDR3, as DNA: TGTGCCAGTAGTATAAGGGACAAGGCCTATGGCTACACCTTC. The encoded protein is CASSIRDKAYGYTF. This chain connects TRBV19 to TRBJ1-2; D possibly corresponds to TRBD1 (6 bases). The CDR3 loop spans 14 amino acids. V lost 2 bases, J lost 4 bases, and 11 bases lay in between. The germline gives CDR1 LNHDA, CDR2 SQIVND (reference sequence).

The chain has TRBV28 and TRBJ2-1; 9 nucleotides agree with TRBD2. The J segment lost 8 bases and the V segment lost 5 bases, leaving 10 bases of the junction unmatched. The CDR3 runs 15 residues. Germline lookup yields CDR1 MDHEN and CDR2 SYDVKM. In nucleotides, the CDR3 is TGTGCCAGCAGTCTCTCCTTTAGCGGGAGTCATGAGCAGTTCTTC. It encodes CASSLSFSGSHEQFF.

This chain uses TRBV6-1 with TRBJ1-2; no firm D call. V was trimmed by 2 bases and J by 9 bases, leaving 10 bases between them. In germline, CDR1 is MNHNS, CDR2 SASEGT. The CDR3 runs to 12 residues. The CDR3 spells CASSESRLRYTF. For the CDR3, the DNA is TGTGCCAGCAGTGAATCGAGGTTGCGCTACACCTTC.

The sample holds one count of this clone. The CDR3, as DNA: TGTGCCAGCAGCCAGAACCCCAGGGTTAAGCCCCAGCATTTT. This gives the protein CASSQNPRVKPQHF. The chain couples TRBV6-5 to TRBJ1-5; D possibly corresponds to TRBD1 (5 bases). This CDR3 has 14 amino acids. Germline V lookup: CDR1 MNHEY, CDR2 SVGAGI. V was pared by 6 bases and J by 8 bases, with 17 bases between.

The chain uses TRBV5-1 and TRBJ2-5; tentative D call: TRBD2 (5 bases). Germline V gives CDR1 SGHRS, CDR2 YFSETQ. V was pared by 5 bases and J by 2 bases, with 16 bases between. The CDR3 is 15 residues long. Here the CDR3 reads CASRSTSGRQETQYF. In DNA, the CDR3 is TGCGCCAGCAGGTCTACCTCGGGGAGACAAGAGACCCAGTACTTC.

On this clone itself: This specimen includes other DNA sequences encoding the same CDR3. The chain couples TRBV7-2 to TRBJ2-2; 10 positions agree with TRBD2. The ends lost 5 bases at V and 11 bases at J; junction bases unmatched: 17. The CDR3 spans 17 residues. Per the germline V gene, CDR1 is SGHTA and CDR2 is FQGNSA. The CDR3 nucleotides read TGTGCCAGCAGCCCCGACGGCCTAGCGGGAGCTAGGGGAGAGCTGTTTTTT. It encodes CASSPDGLAGARGELFF.

The rearrangement joins TRBV25-1 to TRBJ2-2, with D tentatively TRBD1 (7 bases). This CDR3 spans 15 amino acids. The germline V and J ends were trimmed by 4 bases and 7 bases, with 16 bases remaining between them. Germline CDR1 reads MGHDK; CDR2 reads SYGVNS. CDR3 sequence reads: CASSGSRQGGGELFF. CDR3 nucleotide sequence: TGTGCCAGCAGTGGATCTCGACAGGGAGGCGGGGAGCTGTTTTTT.

The CDR3 DNA sequence: TGTGCCAGCAGCCAAGAAGGGGAATTCGCCACAGATACGCAGTATTTT. Translation gives CASSQEGEFATDTQYF. The chain links TRBV14 to TRBJ2-3, with TRBD1 as a possible D gene (5 bases). The CDR3 runs to 16 residues. In germline, CDR1 is SGHDN, CDR2 FVKESK. V shed 0 bases and J shed 2 bases, with 12 bases lying between them.

This clone occurred once. V usage is TRBV13 and J usage is TRBJ2-3, with TRBD2 matching 10 bases. After removal of 4 bases from V and 4 bases from J, the junction contained 14 bases not matched to a gene. Looked up from germline, CDR1 is PRHDT and CDR2 is FYEKMQ (reference sequence). The CDR3 has 18 residues. The CDR3 spells CASSSVAGGPQGPDTQYF. CDR3 in DNA: TGTGCCAGCAGCTCCGTAGCGGGGGGCCCCCAGGGTCCAGATACGCAGTATTTT. The whole variable domain, filled in from reference TRBV13 and TRBJ2-3, reads AAGVIQSPRHLIKEKRETATLKCYPIPRHDTVYWYQQGPGQDPQFLISFYEKMQSDKGSIPDRFSAQQFSDYHSELNMSSLELGDSALYFCASSSVAGGPQGPDTQYFGPGTRLTVL.

This clone has just a few counts. The V and J genes are TRBV30 and TRBJ2-7; TRBD2 might be the D (5 bases). Germline CDR1 and CDR2: GTSNPN and SVGIG (reference sequence). V lost 4 bases to trimming and J lost 5 bases, with 9 bases between them. The CDR3 extends over 11 amino acids. The CDR3 DNA reads as TGTGCCTGGAATAGAGGGCACGAGCAGTACTTC. Translated, it gives CAWNRGHEQYF.

This chain joins TRBV10-1 and TRBJ2-7; no clear D gene. Germline V gene sequence: CDR1 WNHNN, CDR2 SYGVQD (reference sequence). The ends were cut back, 0 bases at V and 2 bases at J, with 11 bases in the middle. The CDR3 length is 15 residues. The CDR3 protein is CASSESKAQAYEQYF. CDR3 bases: TGCGCCAGCAGTGAGTCAAAAGCTCAGGCCTACGAGCAGTACTTC.

This clone has a single count. The gene calls are TRBV6-5 and TRBJ2-5, with TRBD2 identical over 8 bases. Germline trimming cut 6 bases from V and 7 bases from J; bases unmatched to any gene: 10. The CDR3 is 14 residues long. Per germline, CDR1 MNHEY and CDR2 SVGAGI. CDR3 residues: CASRPTGGIRTQYF. The CDR3 DNA is TGTGCCAGCAGACCGACGGGAGGGATCAGGACCCAGTACTTC.

V usage is TRBV5-1 and J usage is TRBJ1-3, with D perhaps TRBD1 (5 bases). Trimming cost V 5 bases and J 1 base, with 13 bases left between them. This CDR3 has 15 residues. Germline V gene sequence: CDR1 SGHRS, CDR2 YFSETQ. CDR3 nucleotide sequence: TGCGCCAGCAGTTATAGCAGGGATTCTGGAAACACCATATATTTT. Translating it yields CASSYSRDSGNTIYF.

The chain couples TRBV27 to TRBJ2-7; TRBD1 agrees at 9 bases. CDR1 and CDR2 from the germline V gene are MNHEY and SMNVEV (reference sequence). The length of the CDR3 is 14 residues. V lost 6 bases and J lost 3; bases outside the gene matches: 6. The CDR3 region is CASRAGQGIYEQYF. In DNA, the CDR3 is TGTGCCAGCAGGGCGGGACAGGGTATCTACGAGCAGTACTTC.

This chain connects TRBV27 to TRBJ2-2, with 9 bases matching TRBD1. The CDR3 is 16 residues long. Germline CDR1 MNHEY, CDR2 SMNVEV (reference sequence). With 4 bases clipped from V and 5 bases from J, the junction kept 8 bases outside the gene matches. CDR3 loop: CASSSPGQGSTGELFF. CDR3 nucleotides: TGTGCCAGCAGTTCCCCGGGACAGGGATCGACCGGGGAGCTGTTTTTT.